These 18 T cell receptor beta chains originate from one sample sequenced in a study of control samples from healthy donors and cancer patients. Measured with immunoSEQ multiplex PCR; TCRdb has only the in-frame clones, and not every one. The sample contains some 110,000 clones, roughly four fifths of which appear only once. The specimen sequenced was blood. The receptors come from a woman between 45 and 60 years old in good health.

The rearrangement uses TRBV10-2 and TRBJ1-1; D gene ambiguous. The CDR3 length is 15 residues. V lost 2 bases, J lost 4 bases, and 14 bases lay in between. Per germline, CDR1 WSHSY and CDR2 SAAADI. CDR3 in amino acids: CASSENPEVSTEAFF. In DNA form, the CDR3 reads TGCGCCAGCAGTGAGAACCCCGAAGTAAGCACTGAAGCTTTCTTT.

V is TRBV18 and J is TRBJ2-1; 11 nucleotides line up with TRBD2. Trimming removed 3 bases from V and 5 bases from J; junction bases left unmatched: 0. The length of the CDR3 is 14 residues. Germline V gene data show CDR1 as KGHSH and CDR2 as LQKENI. The CDR3 DNA is TGTGCCAGCTCACCGGGACTAGCGGACAATGAGCAGTTCTTC. Translated: CASSPGLADNEQFF.

This rearrangement joins TRBV7-2 to TRBJ2-2, with 10 bases aligning to TRBD2. V dropped 4 bases and J dropped 6; count of bases not matched to a gene: 8. Germline loops: CDR1 SGHTA, CDR2 FQGNSA. The CDR3 loop spans 16 amino acids. The CDR3 bases are TGTGCCAGCAGCTCTACTCCTAGCGGGGGCTCCGGGGAGCTGTTTTTT. It specifies CASSSTPSGGSGELFF.

This clone appeared once. The rearrangement joins TRBV5-5 to TRBJ2-1, with D uncertain. This CDR3 is built from 14 residues. Trimming took off 0 bases at V and 8 bases at J, with 12 bases between the two ends. The V gene's germline CDR1 is SGHKS and CDR2 YYEKEE (reference sequence). Written as DNA, the CDR3 is TGTGCCAGCAGCTTGGTCGGCCCCCAGGATGAGCAGTTCTTC. This sequence encodes CASSLVGPQDEQFF.

The genes are TRBV13 and TRBJ2-1; TRBD2 matches at 8 bases. Losses at the gene ends were 1 base for V and 7 bases for J; bases not matched to a gene: 3. Germline assignment: CDR1 PRHDT and CDR2 FYEKMQ (reference sequence). CDR3 length: 14 residues. The CDR3 DNA is TGTGCCAGCAGCTTAGCCGGGGGGGTGAATGAGCAGTTCTTC. Translation gives CASSLAGGVNEQFF.

J is TRBJ2-4 and V is TRBV24-1, with D unresolved. Germline CDR1 is KGHDR and CDR2 is SFDVKD. V was trimmed by 4 bases and J by 9 bases, leaving 15 bases between them. The CDR3 totals 14 residues. CDR3 bases: TGTGCCACCAGTGACACGGACCGTGTCGGCATTCAGTACTTC. Translating gives CATSDTDRVGIQYF.

This clone was recorded a few times. The chain has TRBV29-1 and TRBJ2-1; D unresolved. The CDR3 is made up of 11 amino acids. The germline V and J ends were trimmed by 7 bases and 4 bases, with 8 bases remaining between them. Looked up from germline, CDR1 is SQVTM and CDR2 is ANQGSEA. CDR3 sequence: CSGKGYNEQFF. CDR3 DNA sequence: TGCAGCGGGAAGGGTTACAATGAGCAGTTCTTC.

This sequence joins TRBV4-3 and TRBJ1-2; 8 bases match TRBD1. The CDR3 consists of 15 residues. V shed 2 bases and J 3 bases; nucleotides not matched to a gene: 5. Germline V gene data show CDR1 as LGHNA and CDR2 as YSLEER. Here the CDR3 reads CASSQTPTGDYGYTF. The CDR3 DNA follows: TGCGCCAGCAGCCAAACCCCGACAGGGGACTATGGCTACACCTTC.

This clone was counted once. The J gene is TRBJ1-2, the V gene TRBV11-1; 8 nucleotides agree with TRBD1. The CDR3 sequence is 13 residues long. From germline, CDR1 is SGHAT and CDR2 FQDESV (reference sequence). V shed 3 bases and J 5 bases; nucleotides not matched to a gene: 2. In DNA, the CDR3 is TGTGCCAGCAGCTTGGGACAGGAGTATGGCTACACCTTC. Encoded protein: CASSLGQEYGYTF.

To note about this clone: The junction and the germline gene differ at one end; a read error may be behind it. This same CDR3 is encoded by further DNA sequences in the sample. The chain recombines TRBV28 with TRBJ2-7; D gene ambiguous. This CDR3 is 13 amino acids long. Looked up from germline, CDR1 is MDHEN and CDR2 is SYDVKM. CDR3 in amino acids: CASSSGSAYEQYF. The CDR3 coding sequence is TGTGCCAGCAGTTCTGGGTCAGCCTACGAACAGTACTTC.

V gene TRBV19 combines with J gene TRBJ1-1, with 8 bases lining up with TRBD1. V lost 7 bases to trimming and J lost 8 bases; unmatched junction nucleotides: 12. The CDR3 length is 14 residues. Germline CDR1 is LNHDA and CDR2 is SQIVND (reference sequence). For the CDR3, the DNA is TGTGCCAGTAAAGAGCAGGGGGCCGCCAGAGAAGCTTTCTTT. Translated, it gives CASKEQGAAREAFF.

This rearrangement joins TRBV6-2 or TRBV6-3 to TRBJ1-2, with 7 bases identical to TRBD1. CDR1 and CDR2 (germline): MNHEY, SVGEGT. This CDR3 is built from 15 residues. The ends lost 0 bases at V and 8 bases at J; junction bases unmatched: 9. Here the CDR3 DNA reads TGTGCCAGCAGTTACTCGATCGGACAGGATCGAGGCTACACCTTC. Amino acids: CASSYSIGQDRGYTF.

The J gene is TRBJ2-2, the V gene TRBV6-5; a weak D match, TRBD1 (6 bases). This CDR3 spans 13 amino acids. Between the trimmed V and J ends, which lost 7 bases and 4 bases, there was a span of 10 bases. Germline V lookup: CDR1 MNHEY, CDR2 SVGAGI. The CDR3 spells CASTPGATGELFF. CDR3 nucleotides: TGTGCCAGCACCCCAGGGGCCACCGGGGAGCTGTTTTTT.

This rearrangement joins TRBV18 to TRBJ1-1, with D perhaps TRBD1 (5 bases). V dropped 3 bases and J dropped 8 bases, with 10 bases sitting between them. Germline loops: CDR1 KGHSH, CDR2 LQKENI. CDR3 length equals 12 residues. The CDR3 DNA follows: TGTGCCAGCTCACCTTCTGACAGAGAAGCTTTCTTT. This gives the protein CASSPSDREAFF. The full variable domain, rest sourced from reference TRBV18 and TRBJ1-1, is NAGVMQNPRHLVRRRGQEARLRCSPMKGHSHVYWYRQLPEEGLKFMVYLQKENIIDESGMPKERFSAEFPKEGPSILRIQQVVRGDSAAYFCASSPSDREAFFGQGTRLTVV.

The chain is built from TRBV7-3 and TRBJ1-6; 9 bases match TRBD1. J lost 7 bases, V lost 7 bases, and 8 bases had no gene match. The CDR3 has 15 amino acids. The germline V gene has CDR1 SGHTA and CDR2 FQGTGA. The DNA for the CDR3 is TGTGCCAGCATCCGGGGACAGGGAGTAAATTCACCCCTCCACTTT. Encoded protein: CASIRGQGVNSPLHF. The full variable domain, its missing parts supplied by reference TRBV7-3 and TRBJ1-6, is GAGVSQTPSNKVTEKGKYVELRCDPISGHTALYWYRQSLGQGPEFLIYFQGTGAADDSGLPNDRFFAVRPEGSVSTLKIQRTERGDSAVYLCASIRGQGVNSPLHFGNGTRLTVT.

This chain uses TRBV6-2 or TRBV6-3 with TRBJ2-1, with 8 positions matching TRBD2. This CDR3 has 15 amino acids. CDR1 MNHEY and CDR2 SVGEGT come from the germline V gene. Trimming at V came to 5 bases and at J to 0 bases, leaving 3 bases not matched to a gene. Written as DNA, the CDR3 is TGTGCCAGCAGTCTTAGCGGGATCTCCTACAATGAGCAGTTCTTC. Protein: CASSLSGISYNEQFF.

This clone occurred once. The chain joins TRBV28 to TRBJ1-5; 7 positions agree with TRBD1. The germline CDR1 and CDR2 sequences are MDHEN and SYDVKM. V shed 6 bases and J 0 bases; nucleotides not matched to a gene: 5. The CDR3 is 15 amino acids. The CDR3 loop is CASSSGTASNQPQHF. CDR3 coding DNA: TGTGCCAGCAGCTCCGGGACAGCTAGCAATCAGCCCCAGCATTTT.

This clone was recorded only once. This chain links TRBV9 with TRBJ2-3, with unresolved D. The length of the CDR3 is 13 residues. Deletions cut 4 bases from V and 0 bases from J, with 6 bases between. Per germline, CDR1 SGDLS and CDR2 YYNGEE. DNA of the CDR3: TGTGCCAGCAGCACTGGAAGCACAGATACGCAGTATTTT. Translated: CASSTGSTDTQYF.